This T cell receptor (beta chain) emerged from a study of cytomegalovirus exposure and HLA in healthy donors. Study context: Assignment to the Caucasian-associated ancestry cluster applied to about 80% of the approximately 400 genotyped donors.

With 60 Vbeta and 13 Jbeta primers, the PCR was carried out. TCRdb keeps only in-frame clones here, not all; method: immunoSEQ multiplex PCR. The sample consists of under 150,000 clones, about 78% of them appearing once. Comment on this clone: Its antigen is unknown. An end of the junction does not agree with germline; a read error may underlie this.

Germline CDR1 reads SGHDT; CDR2 reads YYEEEE. CDR3 size: 16 residues. Overall study findings and caveats: When a later analysis compared HLA-associated TCR beta chains with equally common others, the HLA-associated chains turned out to be more clonally expanded and to have lower generation probabilities. TCR beta V- and J-gene trimming, according to a later analysis, was linked to a missense DCLRE1C variant. CMV serostatus was the only immune exposure information that was available.

This sequence joins TRBV5-6 and TRBJ2-6; no clear D gene. The source of this sequence is a human donor in good health. The sample taken for sequencing was PBMCs. As DNA, the CDR3 is TGCACCAGCAGCTTTGAAGTGAGCTCTGGGGCCAACGTCCTGACTTTC. As protein: CTSSFEVSSGANVLTF.